The source of this T cell receptor beta chain is a study of T-cell reconstitution after alpha-beta-depleted transplantation in children. For this clonotype: What it binds is not known.

A TCRbeta library incorporating unique molecular identifiers was prepared. TCRdb redid the calling of the PCR reads with MiXCR, one entry per CDR3 protein. The sample holds 45,000 to 60,000 distinct CDR3 sequences, 50% to 55% seen once. Between the trimmed V and J ends, which lost 6 bases and 4 bases, there was a span of 11 bases. Per germline, CDR1 MNHNS and CDR2 SASEGT. This CDR3 comprises 13 residues. Study results and limitations: About two months after transplant, alpha-beta T cells reportedly came from several hundred expanded graft clones. The authors attributed T-cell counts and diversity one year after transplant mostly to newly produced T cells.

This specimen was peripheral blood, taken before TCRalphabeta/CD19-depleted stem cell transplant. This TCR was sampled from a boy under two years old with SCID, due to receive a stem cell transplant. The chain has TRBV6-1 and TRBJ2-3, with a weak D call TRBD1 (5 bases). CDR3 in DNA: TGTGCCAGCAGAATGGGGCCTGCAGATACGCAGTATTTT. Translated, it gives CASRMGPADTQYF.